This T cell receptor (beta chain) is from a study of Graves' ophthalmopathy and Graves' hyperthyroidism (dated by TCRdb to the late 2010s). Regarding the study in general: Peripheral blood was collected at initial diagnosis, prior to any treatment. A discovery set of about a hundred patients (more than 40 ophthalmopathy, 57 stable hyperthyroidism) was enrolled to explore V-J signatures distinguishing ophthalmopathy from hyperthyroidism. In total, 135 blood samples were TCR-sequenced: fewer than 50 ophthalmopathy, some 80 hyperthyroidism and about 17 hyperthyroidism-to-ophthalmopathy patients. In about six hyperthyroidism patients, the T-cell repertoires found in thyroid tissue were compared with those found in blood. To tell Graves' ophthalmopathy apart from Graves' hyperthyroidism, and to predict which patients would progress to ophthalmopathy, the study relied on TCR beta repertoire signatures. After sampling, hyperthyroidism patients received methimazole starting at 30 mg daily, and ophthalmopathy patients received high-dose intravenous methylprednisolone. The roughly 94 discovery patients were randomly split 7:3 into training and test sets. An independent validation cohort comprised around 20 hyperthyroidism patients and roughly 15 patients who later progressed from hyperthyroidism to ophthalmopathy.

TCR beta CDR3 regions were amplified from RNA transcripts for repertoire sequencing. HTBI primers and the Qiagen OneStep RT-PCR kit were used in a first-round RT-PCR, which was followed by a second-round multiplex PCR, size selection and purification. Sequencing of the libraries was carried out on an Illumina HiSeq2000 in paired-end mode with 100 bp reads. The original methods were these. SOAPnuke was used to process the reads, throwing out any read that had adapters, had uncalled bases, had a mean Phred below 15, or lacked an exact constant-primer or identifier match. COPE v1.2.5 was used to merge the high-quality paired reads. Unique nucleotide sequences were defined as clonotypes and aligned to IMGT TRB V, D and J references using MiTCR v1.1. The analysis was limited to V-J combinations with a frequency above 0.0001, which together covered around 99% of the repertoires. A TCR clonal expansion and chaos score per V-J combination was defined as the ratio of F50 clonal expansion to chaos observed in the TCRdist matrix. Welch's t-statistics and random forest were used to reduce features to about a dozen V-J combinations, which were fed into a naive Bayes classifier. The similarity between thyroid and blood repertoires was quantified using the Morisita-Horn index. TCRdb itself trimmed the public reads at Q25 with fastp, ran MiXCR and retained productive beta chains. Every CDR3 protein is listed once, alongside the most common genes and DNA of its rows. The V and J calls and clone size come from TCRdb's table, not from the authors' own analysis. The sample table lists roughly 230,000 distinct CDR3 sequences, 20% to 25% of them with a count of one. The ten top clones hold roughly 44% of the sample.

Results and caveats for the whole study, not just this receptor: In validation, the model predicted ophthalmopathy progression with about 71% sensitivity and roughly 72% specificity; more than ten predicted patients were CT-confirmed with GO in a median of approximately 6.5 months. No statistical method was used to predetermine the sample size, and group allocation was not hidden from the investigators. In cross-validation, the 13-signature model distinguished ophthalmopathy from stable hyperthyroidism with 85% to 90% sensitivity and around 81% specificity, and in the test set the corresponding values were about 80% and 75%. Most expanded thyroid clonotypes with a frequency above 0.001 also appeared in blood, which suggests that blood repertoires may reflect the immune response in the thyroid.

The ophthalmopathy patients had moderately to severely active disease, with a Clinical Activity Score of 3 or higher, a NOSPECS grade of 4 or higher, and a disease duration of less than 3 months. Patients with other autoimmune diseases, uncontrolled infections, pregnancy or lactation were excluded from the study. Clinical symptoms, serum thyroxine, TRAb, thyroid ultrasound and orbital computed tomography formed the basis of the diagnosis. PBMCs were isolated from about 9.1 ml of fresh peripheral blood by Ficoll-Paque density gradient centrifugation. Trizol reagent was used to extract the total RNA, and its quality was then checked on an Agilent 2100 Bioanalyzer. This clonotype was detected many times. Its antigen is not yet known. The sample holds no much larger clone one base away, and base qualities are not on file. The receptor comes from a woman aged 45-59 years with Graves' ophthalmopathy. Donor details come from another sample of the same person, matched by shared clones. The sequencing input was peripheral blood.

At the DNA level, the sequence is TGTGCCAGTAGTATAATGGGGACAAAATCACCCCTCCACTTT. This codes for CASSIMGTKSPLHF. This sequence uses TRBV19 and TRBJ1-6, and possibly TRBD1, on 6 matching bases. From its cysteine to its phenylalanine, the CDR3 spans 14 amino acids. Only CDR3 DNA is held: 42 bases, read in frame from base 1. Looking up the germline V gene (reference sequence) yields CDR1 LNHDA and CDR2 SQIVND. Trimming removed 2 bases from V and 10 bases from J, leaving 12 bases between the germline ends.